This T cell receptor (beta chain) was documented in a study of blood T cells in healthy people across ages. Looking at the study overall: There was about one barcoded beta molecule captured by template switching per two T cells. Findings and limits, study-wide: Unsorted PBMC input precluded a conclusive naive versus antigen-experienced comparison. Relative to aged donors, long-lived donors carried more naive CD4+ cells and displayed higher diversity.

This clonotype was observed a few times. Its antigen is unknown. The use of a sample-barcoded 5' primer and a J-beta primer mix characterized a second PCR of roughly 7 to 11 cycles. TCRdb itself ran the 5' RACE reads through MiXCR, one entry per CDR3 protein. The sample lists about 680,000 distinct CDR3 sequences; 45% to 50% were seen once. The CDR3 totals 13 residues. Germline V lookup: CDR1 MDHEN, CDR2 SYDVKM. V lost 9 bases and J 0 bases, leaving 8 bases between the germline ends. Sequenced input: blood. The source of this sequence is a woman aged 55 to 70 in good health. This chain joins TRBV28 and TRBJ2-2; D is undetermined. The CDR3 spells CASLAANTGELFF. The CDR3 region has the DNA TGTGCCAGTCTCGCCGCGAACACCGGGGAGCTGTTTTTT.